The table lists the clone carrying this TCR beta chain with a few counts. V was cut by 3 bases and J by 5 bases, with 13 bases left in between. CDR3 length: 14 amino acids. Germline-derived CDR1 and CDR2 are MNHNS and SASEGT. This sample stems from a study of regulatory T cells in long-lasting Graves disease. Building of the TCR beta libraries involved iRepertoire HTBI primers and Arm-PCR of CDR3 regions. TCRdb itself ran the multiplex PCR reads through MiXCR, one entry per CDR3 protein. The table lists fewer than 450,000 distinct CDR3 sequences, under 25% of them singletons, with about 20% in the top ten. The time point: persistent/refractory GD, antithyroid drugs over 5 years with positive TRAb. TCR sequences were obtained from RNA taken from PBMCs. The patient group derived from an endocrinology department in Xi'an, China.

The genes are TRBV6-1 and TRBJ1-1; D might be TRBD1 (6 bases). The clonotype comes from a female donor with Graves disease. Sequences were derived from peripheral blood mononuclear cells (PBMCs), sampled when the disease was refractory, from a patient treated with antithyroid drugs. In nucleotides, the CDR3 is TGTGCCAGCAGTGAGCGGCGGGGGGCAACTGAAGCTTTCTTT. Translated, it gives CASSERRGATEAFF.